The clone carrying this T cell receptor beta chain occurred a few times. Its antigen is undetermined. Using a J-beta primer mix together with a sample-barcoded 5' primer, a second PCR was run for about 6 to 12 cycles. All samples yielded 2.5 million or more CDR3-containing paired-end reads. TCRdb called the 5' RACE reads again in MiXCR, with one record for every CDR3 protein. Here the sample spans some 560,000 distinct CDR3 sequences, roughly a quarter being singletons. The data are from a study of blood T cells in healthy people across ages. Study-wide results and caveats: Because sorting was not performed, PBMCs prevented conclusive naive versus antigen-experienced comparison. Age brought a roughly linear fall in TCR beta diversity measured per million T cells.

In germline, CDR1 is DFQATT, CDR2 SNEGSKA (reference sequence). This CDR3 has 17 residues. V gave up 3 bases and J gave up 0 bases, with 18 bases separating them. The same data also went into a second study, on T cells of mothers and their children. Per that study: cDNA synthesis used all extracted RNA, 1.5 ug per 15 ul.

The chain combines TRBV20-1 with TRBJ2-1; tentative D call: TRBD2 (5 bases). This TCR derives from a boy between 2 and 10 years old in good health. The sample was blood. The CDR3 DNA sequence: TGCAGTGCTAGTCGCCTAGCTCCGGGTAGCTCCTACAATGAGCAGTTCTTC. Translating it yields CSASRLAPGSSYNEQFF.